This T cell receptor beta chain was documented in a study of CD8 T cells in ankylosing spondylitis. For this clonotype: What it binds is unknown.

Trimming removed 7 bases at V and 0 bases at J, with 19 bases between. CDR3 size: 16 residues. The V gene's germline CDR1 is SQVTM and CDR2 ANQGSEA. Whole-study results and caveats: Significant enrichment of disease-linked clones was reportedly seen in matched ankylosing spondylitis synovial fluid. Ankylosing spondylitis blood seemed to carry a telltale TCR beta motif made of under 10 highly homologous variants.

TCRdb itself ran the 5' RACE reads through MiXCR, one entry per CDR3 protein. The repertoire holds around 250,000 distinct CDR3 sequences, with about 30% as singletons. Material: blood, either unsorted or a sorted T cell fraction (not recorded which). The chain couples TRBV29-1 to TRBJ1-3; D gene ambiguous. This receptor was identified in a male donor with ankylosing spondylitis or in good health (not recorded which). The CDR3 region has the DNA TGCAGCGCTACGACGGGGAGCGGCGACTCTGGAAACACCATATATTTT. Protein: CSATTGSGDSGNTIYF.